The 15 T cell receptor beta chains in this list originate from one sample, sequenced in a study of blood T cell repertoires in COVID-19. Method: immunoSEQ multiplex PCR; TCRdb's copy keeps in-frame clones and lacks some. The table lists around 100,000 clones, 90% of them singletons. Material for sequencing was peripheral blood. These TCRs come from a man between 45 and 60 years old with acute or convalescent COVID-19.

The chain carries TRBV27 and TRBJ1-6; 7 bases align to TRBD1. CDR3 size: 15 residues. Germline V gene data show CDR1 as MNHEY and CDR2 as SMNVEV (reference sequence). With V trimmed by 4 bases and J by 4 bases, 4 bases remained unmatched. CDR3 sequence (DNA): TGTGCCAGCAGTTGGGGACAGACTTATAATTCACCCCTCCACTTT. Translated, it gives CASSWGQTYNSPLHF.

The V call is TRBV5-4, the J call TRBJ2-7; 7 bases are shared with TRBD1. Germline V lookup: CDR1 SGHNT, CDR2 YYREEE (reference sequence). With V trimmed by 0 bases and J by 2 bases, 2 bases remained unmatched. There are 14 residues in the CDR3. The CDR3: CASSLVTGTYEQYF. The CDR3 region has the DNA TGTGCCAGCAGCTTGGTGACAGGGACCTACGAGCAGTACTTC.

This clone has a handful of counts. The chain couples TRBV6-1 to TRBJ2-5; 7 bases are a match to TRBD1. This CDR3 is built from 17 residues. Germline V CDR1 and CDR2: MNHNS, SASEGT. Losses at the gene ends were 1 base for V and 6 bases for J; bases not matched to a gene: 14. This chain's CDR3 is CASSEGSAGAGGKTQYF. The CDR3 bases are TGTGCCAGCAGTGAAGGCTCGGCAGGGGCAGGGGGAAAGACCCAGTACTTC.

In DNA form, the CDR3 reads TGCGCCAGCAGTACACCAGCGGGATCGATGAAGACCCAGTACTTC. It encodes CASSTPAGSMKTQYF. J is TRBJ2-5 and V is TRBV4-1; 7 nucleotides align to TRBD2. Germline lookup yields CDR1 MGHRA and CDR2 YSYEKL. This CDR3 region has 15 residues. The V gene end was trimmed by 6 bases and the J gene end by 6 bases; junction bases not matched to a gene: 13.

The chain uses TRBV30 and TRBJ1-6, with unresolved D. V was pared by 1 base and J by 10 bases, with 8 bases between. Germline values: CDR1 GTSNPN, CDR2 SVGIG (reference sequence). This CDR3 comprises 12 residues. Written as DNA, the CDR3 is TGTGCCTGGAGTGGTCAGTCATCACCCCTCCACTTT. As protein: CAWSGQSSPLHF.

V usage is TRBV7-9 and J usage is TRBJ1-1, with 7 bases matching TRBD1. The CDR3 has 14 residues. CDR1 SEHNR and CDR2 FQNEAQ come from the germline V gene (reference sequence). The trim removed 5 bases at V and 0 bases at J, leaving 3 bases unmatched. CDR3 DNA: TGTGCCAGCAGCCCAGGGGGGATGAACACTGAAGCTTTCTTT. Its protein product is CASSPGGMNTEAFF.

This chain links TRBV30 with TRBJ1-1, with no clear D. Trimming removed 3 bases from V and 0 bases from J, with 5 bases in between. This CDR3 is 12 amino acids long. Germline loops: CDR1 GTSNPN, CDR2 SVGIG (reference sequence). CDR3 coding DNA: TGTGCCTGGAGGGGCTTGAACACTGAAGCTTTCTTT. It yields the protein CAWRGLNTEAFF.

The V gene is TRBV7-9, the J gene TRBJ2-1, with TRBD2 matching over 9 bases. J gave up 6 bases and V 1 base, and 7 bases lay outside the gene matches. The germline V gene has CDR1 SEHNR and CDR2 FQNEAQ (reference sequence). This CDR3 comprises 16 residues. DNA of the CDR3: TGTGCCAGCAGCTTAGTCAGTAGCGGGAGAACCAATGAGCAGTTCTTC. Its translation: CASSLVSSGRTNEQFF.

This clone has a single count. The chain links TRBV9 to TRBJ1-6; 9 positions agree with TRBD1. The germline V gene has CDR1 SGDLS and CDR2 YYNGEE. The V segment lost 1 base and the J segment 7 bases; nucleotides outside the gene matches: 3. CDR3 length: 15 amino acids. CDR3 DNA sequence: TGTGCCAGCAGCGTAACAGGGGGCGCGAATTCACCCCTCCACTTT. Protein: CASSVTGGANSPLHF.

The sample holds one count of this clone. The CDR3 is CASSVGRGEDTEAFF. In DNA form, the CDR3 reads TGTGCCAGTAGTGTCGGCAGGGGAGAAGACACTGAAGCTTTCTTT. The chain employs TRBV19 and TRBJ1-1, with D perhaps TRBD1 (6 bases). The V gene's germline CDR1 is LNHDA and CDR2 SQIVND (reference sequence). The CDR3 has 15 amino acids. V gave up 5 bases and J gave up 3 bases, with 16 bases separating them.

The rearrangement joins TRBV15 to TRBJ2-2, with 13 bases lining up with TRBD2. Germline trimming cut 5 bases from V and 4 bases from J; bases unmatched to any gene: 4. CDR3 length: 16 residues. Germline V gene data show CDR1 as LNHNV and CDR2 as YYDKDF (reference sequence). CDR3 sequence (DNA): TGTGCCACCAGCTCGGGACTAGCGGGACGCACCGGGGAGCTGTTTTTT. It codes for CATSSGLAGRTGELFF. Using reference TRBV15 and TRBJ2-2 for the parts outside the CDR3, the full variable domain is DAMVIQNPRYQVTQFGKPVTLSCSQTLNHNVMYWYQQKSSQAPKLLFHYYDKDFNNEADTPDNFQSRRPNTSFCFLDIRSPGLGDTAMYLCATSSGLAGRTGELFFGEGSRLTVL.

The chain employs TRBV5-1 and TRBJ2-2; the D gene is possibly TRBD2 (5 bases). Germline V gives CDR1 SGHRS, CDR2 YFSETQ. Trimming cost V 0 bases and J 6 bases, with 6 bases left between them. CDR3 length: 13 amino acids. The CDR3 bases are TGCGCCAGCAGCTTGGGAGGGTCCGGGGAGCTGTTTTTT. Protein: CASSLGGSGELFF.

This chain connects TRBV11-1 to TRBJ2-1, with 9 bases lining up with TRBD2. J lost 7 bases, V lost 8 bases, and 12 bases had no gene match. The CDR3 length is 15 residues. Germline lookup yields CDR1 SGHAT and CDR2 FQDESV (reference sequence). The CDR3 nucleotides read TGTGCCAGCGCCGCGCGGGGGGGCATCTGGAATGAGCAGTTCTTC. It is translated as CASAARGGIWNEQFF.

The chain combines TRBV27 with TRBJ2-7; 8 positions agree with TRBD1. This CDR3 is built from 14 residues. The V segment lost 2 bases and the J segment 0 bases; nucleotides outside the gene matches: 0. Per germline, CDR1 MNHEY and CDR2 SMNVEV (reference sequence). Here the CDR3 reads CASSLTGGSYEQYF. Written as DNA, the CDR3 is TGTGCCAGCAGTTTAACAGGGGGCTCCTACGAGCAGTACTTC.

This clone was recorded once. CDR3 residues: CASSLAQPEAFF. The CDR3 bases are TGTGCCAGCTCACTGGCCCAACCTGAAGCTTTCTTT. The gene calls are TRBV18 and TRBJ1-1; D not certain. The germline V gene has CDR1 KGHSH and CDR2 LQKENI. Trimming pared 4 bases from V and 6 bases from J, leaving 9 bases between. CDR3 length: 12 amino acids. The full variable domain, its missing parts supplied by reference TRBV18 and TRBJ1-1, is NAGVMQNPRHLVRRRGQEARLRCSPMKGHSHVYWYRQLPEEGLKFMVYLQKENIIDESGMPKERFSAEFPKEGPSILRIQQVVRGDSAAYFCASSLAQPEAFFGQGTRLTVV.